Each of the 9 T cell receptor beta chains below was sequenced from the same sample in a study of blood T cell repertoires in COVID-19. The data were produced by immunoSEQ multiplex PCR, yet TCRdb's version contains in-frame clones alone and is incomplete. The sample lists 200,000 to 250,000 clones; more than 65% were seen once. Sequenced sample: peripheral blood. The receptor source for this set is a woman older than 75 with acute or convalescent COVID-19.

This clone was observed a few times. This chain connects TRBV28 to TRBJ1-5; the D is unclear. Germline lookup yields CDR1 MDHEN and CDR2 SYDVKM. Between the trimmed V and J ends, which lost 5 bases and 11 bases, there was a span of 13 bases. CDR3 length: 12 amino acids. The CDR3 region is CASSRYGEAQHF. As DNA, the CDR3 is TGTGCCAGCAGTCGTTACGGGGAGGCCCAGCATTTT.

The chain couples TRBV5-1 to TRBJ2-3; D unresolved. The germline gives CDR1 SGHRS, CDR2 YFSETQ. Trimming removed 7 bases from V and 4 bases from J, with 13 bases in between. CDR3 length: 13 residues. The CDR3 loop reads CASAPLRADTQYF. The CDR3 DNA reads as TGCGCCAGCGCACCCCTACGCGCAGATACGCAGTATTTT.

This chain links TRBV7-9 with TRBJ1-1, with unresolved D. Germline V CDR1 and CDR2: SEHNR, FQNEAQ (reference sequence). Trimming cost V 5 bases and J 5 bases, with 9 bases left between them. This CDR3 has 12 residues. CDR3 loop: CASSTRQTEAFF. The CDR3, as DNA: TGTGCCAGCAGCACCCGACAAACTGAAGCTTTCTTT.

The chain couples TRBV5-6 to TRBJ2-5; 8 bases agree with TRBD2. This CDR3 has 16 amino acids. V trimming: 2 bases; J trimming: 5 bases; junction bases outside the gene matches: 11. Germline V gene data show CDR1 as SGHDT and CDR2 as YYEEEE. CDR3 loop: CASSFFQGGGGETQYF. CDR3 DNA sequence: TGTGCCAGCAGCTTCTTCCAGGGCGGCGGGGGGGAGACCCAGTACTTC.

This chain connects TRBV7-8 to TRBJ1-1, with D tentatively TRBD1 (5 bases). This CDR3 region has 15 residues. CDR1 and CDR2 from the germline V gene are SGHVS and FQNEAQ. V lost 5 bases and J lost 3, with 16 bases in between. The CDR3 reads CASSPRGGLDTEAFF. For the CDR3, the DNA is TGTGCCAGCAGCCCCCGGGGGGGGTTGGACACTGAAGCTTTCTTT.

The J gene is TRBJ1-1, the V gene TRBV15; D is undetermined. V was shortened by 6 bases and J by 7 bases, with 21 bases between the two germline ends. The CDR3 runs 15 residues. Germline V lookup: CDR1 LNHNV, CDR2 YYDKDF (reference sequence). The CDR3 nucleotides are TGTGCCACCAGTCCTCGTTTAGACACTGCATTTGAAGCTTTCTTT. Translated: CATSPRLDTAFEAFF.

The chain links TRBV7-7 to TRBJ2-3, with 14 bases matching TRBD2. The V and J ends lost 5 bases and 3 bases, in that order; junction bases with no gene match: 7. The germline V gene has CDR1 SSHAT and CDR2 FNYEAQ (reference sequence). The CDR3 totals 17 residues. The DNA of the CDR3 is TGTGCCAGCAGCCCCTTGGGACTAGCGGGGGAAACAGATACGCAGTATTTT. Translating it yields CASSPLGLAGETDTQYF.

This rearrangement joins TRBV6-5 to TRBJ1-5; 9 positions agree with TRBD1. Germline V gives CDR1 MNHEY, CDR2 SVGAGI. V was pared by 6 bases and J by 7 bases, with 7 bases of the junction left unmatched. The CDR3 is made up of 14 amino acids. CDR3 protein: CASRTGQGRQPQHF. The CDR3 coding sequence is TGTGCCAGCAGAACTGGACAGGGGCGACAGCCCCAGCATTTT.

This clone occurred a few times. The chain combines TRBV5-8 with TRBJ1-5, with D uncertain. Per germline, CDR1 SGHTS and CDR2 YDEGEE. This CDR3 spans 19 amino acids. The V and J ends lost 0 bases and 5 bases respectively, with 24 bases between them. The DNA for the CDR3 is TGTGCCAGCAGCTTGGACCGATTCTCTCTCAGGAGGGAAGATCAGCCCCAGCATTTT. It encodes CASSLDRFSLRREDQPQHF.